This note documents a single TCR beta chain sequence. What it recognizes is unknown. The study's library attached unique molecular identifiers to single cDNA molecules. In the original workflow: The median was roughly 95,000 TCRs per sample, ranging roughly 20,000 to 750,000. MiXCR was run by TCRdb on the 5' RACE reads, yielding one entry per CDR3 protein. The V and J calls reflect TCRdb's pipeline rather than the authors' work. The data hold around 100,000 distinct CDR3 sequences, with around a fifth observed a single time. The CDR3 runs to 15 residues. Per the germline V gene, CDR1 is DFQATT and CDR2 is SNEGSKA (reference sequence). The J segment lost 11 bases and the V segment lost 4 bases, leaving 16 bases of the junction unmatched. The sample is drawn from a study of human T cells and chemical hapten exposure. Study-wide points: Sensitization with DPC brought no change to TCRs above 1 in 1000 in frequency.

It was unfractionated whole blood from which total RNA was extracted. This receptor was taken from a human donor in good health. The genes are TRBV20-1 and TRBJ2-1; 8 positions agree with TRBD2. CDR3 region: CSATDLSGGERKQFF. The DNA of the CDR3 is TGCAGTGCTACGGATTTAAGCGGGGGCGAGAGGAAGCAGTTCTTC.